The entry below gives a single TCR beta chain sequence along with its context. The antigen is not known. Germline trimming cut 4 bases from V and 3 bases from J; bases unmatched to any gene: 6. This CDR3 contains 15 residues. From germline, CDR1 is MGHRA and CDR2 YSYEKL. The sample originates from a study of yellow fever vaccine responses in identical twins. Study-level results: Twins' vaccine T cell response reportedly gave the appearance of partial convergence and partial personalization.

TCRdb fed the RT-PCR reads into MiXCR, producing one record per CDR3 protein. The table lists some 20,000 distinct CDR3 sequences, around two thirds of them singletons. This sample comprised T cells from blood (PBMCs), unsorted or a sorted subset (not recorded which), obtained before or after yellow fever vaccination (not recorded which). The chain combines TRBV4-1 with TRBJ2-1; 7 bases are shared with TRBD1. The receptor's source is a woman younger than 30 who received the yellow fever vaccine. CDR3 DNA sequence: TGCGCCAGCAGCCCGCCTGACAGGGACTACAATGAGCAGTTCTTC. It encodes CASSPPDRDYNEQFF.